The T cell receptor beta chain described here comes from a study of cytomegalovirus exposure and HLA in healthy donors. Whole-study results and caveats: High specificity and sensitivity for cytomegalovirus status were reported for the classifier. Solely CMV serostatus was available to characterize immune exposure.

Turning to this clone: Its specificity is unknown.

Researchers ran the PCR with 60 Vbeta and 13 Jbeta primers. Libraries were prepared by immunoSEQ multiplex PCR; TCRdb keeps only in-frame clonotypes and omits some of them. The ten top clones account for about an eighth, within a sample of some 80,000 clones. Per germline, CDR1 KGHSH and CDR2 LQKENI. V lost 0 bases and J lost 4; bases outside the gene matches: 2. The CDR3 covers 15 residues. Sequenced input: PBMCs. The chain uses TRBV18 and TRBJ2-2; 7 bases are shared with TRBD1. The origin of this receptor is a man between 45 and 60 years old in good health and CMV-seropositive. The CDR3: CASSPPAGGTGELFF. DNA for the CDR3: TGTGCCAGCTCACCACCGGCAGGGGGCACCGGGGAGCTGTTTTTT.